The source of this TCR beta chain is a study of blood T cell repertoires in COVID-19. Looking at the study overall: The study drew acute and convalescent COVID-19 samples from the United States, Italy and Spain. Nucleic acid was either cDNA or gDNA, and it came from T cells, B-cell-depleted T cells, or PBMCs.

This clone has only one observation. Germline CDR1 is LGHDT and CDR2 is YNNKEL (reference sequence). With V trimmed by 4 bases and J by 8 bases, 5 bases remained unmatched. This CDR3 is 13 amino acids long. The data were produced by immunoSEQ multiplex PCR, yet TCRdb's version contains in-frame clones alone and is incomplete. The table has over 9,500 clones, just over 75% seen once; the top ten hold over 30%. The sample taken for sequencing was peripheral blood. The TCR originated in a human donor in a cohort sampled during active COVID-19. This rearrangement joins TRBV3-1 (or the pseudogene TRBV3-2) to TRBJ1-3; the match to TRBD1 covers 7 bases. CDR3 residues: CASSPQQGYTIYF. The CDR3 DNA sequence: TGTGCCAGCAGCCCACAACAGGGGTACACCATATATTTT.